What follows describes a single T cell receptor beta chain. Its specificity is unknown. Unique molecular identifiers were present on cDNA, and template switching added a universal primer site. TCRdb processed the 5' RACE reads anew with MiXCR; each CDR3 protein has one entry. The sample lists roughly 250,000 distinct CDR3 sequences, around an eighth occurring once. Among all donors, each was a healthy Caucasian. J lost 6 bases, V lost 3 bases, and 2 bases had no gene match. The CDR3 spans 13 residues. This sample is drawn from a study of identical twins. Study results and limitations: Beta out-of-frame twin sharing showed a weaker excess.

Sequencing was done on a sample of memory (CD45RO+) T cells sorted from blood. This TCR was recovered from a woman under 30 in good health. V and J are TRBV12-3 or TRBV12-4 and TRBJ2-7, with 10 bases fitting TRBD2. This CDR3 is CASSLSGRGEQYF. CDR3 sequence (DNA): TGTGCCAGCAGTTTGAGCGGGAGGGGCGAGCAGTACTTC.